The subject of this entry is one T cell receptor (beta chain). This clone was counted once. Its antigen is not yet known. No base qualities exist here, and no much larger clone lies one base off it. Interpreted using the paper, the treatment or condition label stands for: roughly 20 received Ad26.COV2.S at low or high dose, single or two shots; about 5 received placebo; per-sample allocation not given. Repertoires of vaccine and placebo recipients were sequenced from samples taken on day 63 after the first injection. Between 29 July and 7 August 2020, Cohort 1b enrolled 25 adults aged 18-55 years at one site in Boston, USA. Ad26.COV2.S was a replication-incompetent adenovirus type 26 vector that expressed a prefusion-stabilized SARS-CoV-2 spike protein derived from the original Wuhan strain. From the cysteine up to the phenylalanine, the CDR3 has a length of 18 residues. Of all the DNA, just the CDR3 is kept, 54 bases in frame from base 1. CDR1 and CDR2 are read off the germline V gene as SGHRS and YFSETQ. Trimming accounts for 1 base at V and 4 bases at J, while the number of junction bases matched to no gene is 13.

TCRbeta CDR3 regions were sequenced with the immunoSEQ Assay. After extraction, genomic DNA underwent amplification by bias-controlled multiplex PCR, followed by high-throughput sequencing. In the authors' own workflow: To quantify the absolute abundance of every unique TCRbeta CDR3 region, sequences were collapsed and filtered. Usable DNA was measured by amplifying reference genes present in all nucleated cells, and TCRbeta template counts were normalized to that usable DNA to estimate T cell fraction. Repertoire TCRs were annotated as SARS-CoV-2-specific by exact matching of V gene, CDR3 amino acid sequence and J gene to a known reactive TCR set. The reference SARS-CoV-2 TCR set was obtained from MIRA and was filtered for enrichment in COVID-19-positive ImmuneCODE repertoires, whereby public or cross-reactive TCRs were removed. Using the MIRA antigens, annotated TCRs were further analysed by specific ORF or by position within an ORF. Depth was the summed frequency of annotated unique rearrangements, while breadth was defined as annotated unique rearrangements over total unique productive rearrangements. Group comparisons of TCR breadth used two-sided Wilcoxon rank-sum tests. Here the immuneACCESS table is served through TCRdb, limited to in-frame sequences with V and J called. Missing clones are a known gap in these copies; in checked studies unresolved V genes cover under half, and the rest lacks a known reason. That table furnishes V, J and clone size, whereas the DNA furnished D and trimming. The sample table holds about 410,000 clones, of which roughly 90% were seen once. The ten largest clones represent approximately 1.7% of the sample.

This sample is part of a study of Ad26.COV2.S vaccination and SARS-CoV-2 variants (dated by TCRdb to the early 2020s). About the investigation overall: Vaccine-arm donors were drawn from COV1001, a multicentre, randomized, double-blind, placebo-controlled phase I-IIa trial of Ad26.COV2.S in healthy adults. Dosing of Ad26.COV2.S was intramuscular, at either 5x10^10 or 1x10^11 viral particles, delivered as one shot or as two shots spaced 56 days apart. Participants in the trial were split at random into five groups of five each, receiving low-dose or high-dose Ad26.COV2.S once or twice, or else placebo on both occasions. A total of approximately 32 samples were included in the TCR-sequenced set, comprising roughly 19 Ad26.COV2.S vaccine recipients, 5 placebo recipients and 8 SARS-CoV-2 convalescent individuals. Blinding of investigators to trial group allocation was maintained during experiments and outcome assessment. TCRbeta repertoire sequencing was used to assess the specificity and breadth of SARS-CoV-2-reactive T cell receptors after Ad26.COV2.S vaccination. General findings and caveats noted by the study authors: The study was not powered to compare responses between vaccine doses or regimens. The authors noted that total T cell responses may have been underestimated by the TCR breadth and depth analyses. Spike-specific TCR breadth was higher in Ad26.COV2.S recipients than in placebo recipients (P = 0.0014). Substantial breadth of spike-specific CD8+ and CD4+ T cell responses was reported after vaccination. Vaccine and placebo recipients had similar non-spike TCR breadth, a finding consistent with the vaccine containing only spike.

This specimen consisted of peripheral blood, obtained in a trial of Ad26.COV2.S vaccine versus placebo. The rearrangement joined TRBV5-1 to TRBJ2-1; TRBD1 lines up with 8 middle nucleotides. This receptor was obtained from a person aged 18 to 59 who received the Ad26.COV2.S COVID-19 vaccine or a placebo. In nucleotides, the sequence is TGCGCCAGCAGCTTGAAGCAGGGGGCCCGAATAAATTACAATGAGCAGTTCTTC. The translation is CASSLKQGARINYNEQFF.